This TCR beta chain was recovered during a study of shared clonotypes between healthy human individuals. Study background: Plates per donor: three CD4 naive, three CD4 memory, two CD8 naive, one CD8 memory.

Germline CDR1 is LGHNT and CDR2 is FRNRAP. The CDR3 consists of 16 residues. V lost 3 bases to trimming and J lost 1 base; unmatched junction nucleotides: 5. Findings and caveats of the study: Naive CD4 clonotypes were shared across several donors at approximately 5.3%. Non-shared clonotypes had lower generation probabilities than clonotypes shared by all four sorted-subset donors. Relative to memory subsets, naive subsets generally showed larger estimated richness.

Details on this clone: The antigen is undetermined.

Using immunoSEQ multiplex PCR, the repertoire was profiled, and TCRdb retains in-frame clones only, with some absent. The sample lists more than 2 million clones, 85% to 95% occurring once. The sample was naive CD4+ T cells sorted from blood. Subset reported: CD45RA+ positively selected. The chain joins TRBV12-5 to TRBJ2-5; 10 bases map to TRBD1. The clonotype comes from a man younger than 35 in good health. The CDR3 DNA reads as TGTGCTAGTGGTTTCCCGACAGGGGGCTTCCAAGAGACCCAGTACTTC. Amino acids: CASGFPTGGFQETQYF.